One and the same sample provided the 13 T cell receptor beta chains below, sequenced in a study of T cell changes during pregnancy in multiple sclerosis. Measured with immunoSEQ multiplex PCR; TCRdb has only the in-frame clones, and not every one. The table has tens of thousands of clones, approximately 93% seen once. Sequencing used peripheral blood, obtained in the second trimester of pregnancy. The receptors originated from a female donor in good health, enrolled as a control in a pregnancy study.

The chain employs TRBV27 and TRBJ1-5; tentatively, D is TRBD1 (5 bases). Germline loops: CDR1 MNHEY, CDR2 SMNVEV (reference sequence). V lost 4 bases and J 4 bases, leaving 14 bases between the germline ends. The CDR3 has 15 residues. CDR3 sequence reads: CASSSLSKGNQPQHF. The CDR3 nucleotides read TGTGCCAGCAGTTCCTTGTCTAAGGGGAATCAGCCCCAGCATTTT.

The J gene is TRBJ2-1, the V gene TRBV2; TRBD2 might be the D (5 bases). The ends were cut back, 6 bases at V and 0 bases at J, with 9 bases in the middle. Per germline, CDR1 SNHLY and CDR2 FYNNEI. CDR3 length: 14 amino acids. CDR3 nucleotide sequence: TGTGCCAGCAGGGAGGAGAGCTCCTACAATGAGCAGTTCTTC. Amino acid sequence: CASREESSYNEQFF.

The chain uses TRBV4-2 and TRBJ2-4; the match to TRBD1 covers 9 bases. With 1 base clipped from V and 8 bases from J, the junction kept 9 bases outside the gene matches. This CDR3 is built from 16 residues. In germline, CDR1 is LGHNA, CDR2 YNFKEQ. CDR3 protein: CASSQAMGQGNDIQYF. For the CDR3, the DNA is TGTGCCAGCAGCCAAGCCATGGGACAGGGCAATGACATTCAGTACTTC.

This clone has just one count. This chain uses TRBV28 with TRBJ2-7; D is unclear. Trimming stripped 5 bases from V and 3 bases from J, with 11 bases between. The CDR3 consists of 13 residues. Germline V gives CDR1 MDHEN, CDR2 SYDVKM. CDR3 coding DNA: TGTGCCAGCAGTCCCGAGACATTCTACGAGCAGTACTTC. This encodes CASSPETFYEQYF.

The chain employs TRBV16 and TRBJ2-2; TRBD2 matches 8 bases. V was clipped by 2 bases and J by 4 bases; unmatched bases: 6. Germline values: CDR1 KGHSY, CDR2 FQNENV. This CDR3 spans 16 amino acids. The CDR3 sequence is CASSQRGGLSTGELFF. CDR3 DNA sequence: TGTGCCAGCAGCCAACGGGGGGGCCTGAGCACCGGGGAGCTGTTTTTT.

This chain joins TRBV5-1 and TRBJ2-3; no clear D gene. The CDR3 runs to 14 residues. CDR1 is SGHRS and CDR2 is YFSETQ in the germline V gene. V was trimmed by 3 bases and J by 6 bases, leaving 14 bases between them. CDR3 residues: CASSSGLRSDTQYF. CDR3 nucleotides: TGCGCCAGCAGCTCTGGGCTACGGTCGGATACGCAGTATTTT.

CDR3 in amino acids: CASSLTVAGSGTDTQYF. The CDR3 nucleotides are TGTGCCAGCAGCCTGACCGTTGCGGGAAGTGGCACAGATACGCAGTATTTT. This chain links TRBV7-2 with TRBJ2-3; D is perhaps TRBD2 (6 bases). CDR3 length equals 17 residues. The germline CDR1 and CDR2 sequences are SGHTA and FQGNSA. V lost 5 bases to trimming and J lost 1 base, with 19 bases between them.

The chain carries TRBV5-1 and TRBJ2-1; TRBD1 might be the D (5 bases). Trimming stripped 1 base from V and 0 bases from J, with 8 bases between. This CDR3 region has 15 residues. Germline V gene sequence: CDR1 SGHRS, CDR2 YFSETQ. The CDR3 sequence: CASSLQGGSYNEQFF. CDR3 DNA sequence: TGCGCCAGCAGCTTGCAGGGTGGCTCCTACAATGAGCAGTTCTTC.

The V gene is TRBV5-6, the J gene TRBJ2-7; 9 bases align to TRBD2. The CDR3 has 16 residues. Germline CDR1 SGHDT, CDR2 YYEEEE. Trimming cost V 0 bases and J 3 bases; bases outside gene matches: 7. CDR3 coding DNA: TGTGCCAGCAGCTTGGCCGGAGCGGGAGGCCTCTACGAGCAGTACTTC. Protein sequence: CASSLAGAGGLYEQYF.

The table lists this clone with a count of one. The chain couples TRBV11-3 to TRBJ2-1; 7 positions agree with TRBD2. This CDR3 is 16 amino acids long. Germline assignment: CDR1 SGHNT and CDR2 YENEEA. The V gene end was trimmed by 4 bases and the J gene end by 3 bases; junction bases not matched to a gene: 9. The CDR3 coding sequence is TGTGCCAGCAGCTCCGGCGCAGGACTAGGCTACAATGAGCAGTTCTTC. Translated: CASSSGAGLGYNEQFF.

The V and J genes are TRBV5-6 and TRBJ2-7, with a possible D match to TRBD1 (5 bases). Trimming shortened V by 4 bases and J by 3 bases, and 11 bases separated the two germline ends. The CDR3 length is 13 residues. CDR1 and CDR2 from the germline V gene are SGHDT and YYEEEE. CDR3: CASSQGLGYEQYF. The CDR3 region has the DNA TGTGCCAGCAGCCAGGGTCTGGGCTACGAGCAGTACTTC. The full variable domain, in which reference TRBV5-6 and TRBJ2-7 provide the parts outside the CDR3, is DAGVTQSPTHLIKTRGQQVTLRCSPKSGHDTVSWYQQALGQGPQFIFQYYEEEERQRGNFPDRFSGHQFPNYSSELNVNALLLGDSALYLCASSQGLGYEQYFGPGTRLTVT.

V and J are TRBV5-5 and TRBJ1-2; no definite D call. The CDR3 loop spans 12 amino acids. Germline V lookup: CDR1 SGHKS, CDR2 YYEKEE (reference sequence). Trimming shortened V by 4 bases and J by 9 bases, and 13 bases separated the two germline ends. The CDR3 sequence: CASSPVECCYTF. The CDR3 coding sequence is TGTGCCAGCAGCCCCGTAGAATGTTGCTACACCTTC.

The chain is built from TRBV5-4 and TRBJ1-1; D unclear. The germline V gene has CDR1 SGHNT and CDR2 YYREEE (reference sequence). The CDR3 extends over 13 amino acids. V gave up 3 bases and J gave up 4 bases, with 10 bases separating them. The CDR3 DNA is TGTGCCAGCAGCTCCGAGTCGGGCACTGAAGCTTTCTTT. Translation gives CASSSESGTEAFF.